This T cell receptor beta chain was retrieved from a study of blood T cell repertoires in COVID-19. Study-level background: Samples of COVID-19 (acute and convalescent) were obtained from the United States, Italy and Spain. T cells, B-cell-depleted T cells, or PBMCs provided the cDNA or gDNA that served as material.

The ends lost 4 bases at V and 2 bases at J; junction bases unmatched: 14. The CDR3 is made up of 17 amino acids. The germline V gene has CDR1 SGHRS and CDR2 YFSETQ. Per the study methods: Reference gene primer amplification gave estimated nucleated cell counts. Method: immunoSEQ multiplex PCR; TCRdb's copy keeps in-frame clones and lacks some. V, J and clone size reflect that table, while D and trimming were determined from the DNA. The top ten clones hold over 1% of a sample with about 120,000 clones, 88% of them seen once. Sequencing was done on a sample of peripheral blood. This rearrangement joins TRBV5-1 to TRBJ2-7; 8 positions agree with TRBD1. This receptor was identified in a woman older than 75 with acute or convalescent COVID-19. The chain's CDR3 is CASSISSGTGIPYEQYF. The CDR3 DNA reads as TGCGCCAGCAGCATCAGCTCCGGGACAGGAATACCCTACGAGCAGTACTTC.